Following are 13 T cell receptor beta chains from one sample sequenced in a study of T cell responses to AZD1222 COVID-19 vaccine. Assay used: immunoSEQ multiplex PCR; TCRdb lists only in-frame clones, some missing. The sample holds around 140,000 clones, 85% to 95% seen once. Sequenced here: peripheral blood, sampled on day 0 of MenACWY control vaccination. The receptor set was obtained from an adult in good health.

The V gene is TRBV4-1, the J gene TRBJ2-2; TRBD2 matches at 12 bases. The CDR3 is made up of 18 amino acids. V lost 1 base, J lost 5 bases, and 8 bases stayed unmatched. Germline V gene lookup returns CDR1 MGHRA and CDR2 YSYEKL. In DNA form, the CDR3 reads TGCGCCAGCAGCCAAGTGTTACTAGCGGGAGGTGGGACCGGGGAGCTGTTTTTT. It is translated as CASSQVLLAGGGTGELFF.

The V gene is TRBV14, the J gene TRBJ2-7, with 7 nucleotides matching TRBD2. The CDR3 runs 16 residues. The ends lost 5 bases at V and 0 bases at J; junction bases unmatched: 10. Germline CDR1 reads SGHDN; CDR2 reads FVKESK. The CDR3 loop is CASSFRLGGSSYEQYF. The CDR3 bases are TGTGCCAGCAGCTTTCGTCTGGGGGGGAGCTCCTACGAGCAGTACTTC.

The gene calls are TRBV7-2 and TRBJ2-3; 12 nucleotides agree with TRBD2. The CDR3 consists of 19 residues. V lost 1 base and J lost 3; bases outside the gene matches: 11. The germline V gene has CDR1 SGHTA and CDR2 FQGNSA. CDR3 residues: CASSLERPSGGASTDTQYF. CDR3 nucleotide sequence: TGTGCCAGCAGCTTAGAAAGGCCTAGCGGGGGGGCCTCGACAGATACGCAGTATTTT.

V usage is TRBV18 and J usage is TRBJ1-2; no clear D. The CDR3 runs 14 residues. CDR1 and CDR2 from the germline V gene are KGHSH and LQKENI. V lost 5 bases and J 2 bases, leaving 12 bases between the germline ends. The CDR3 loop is CASSTDLGNYGYTF. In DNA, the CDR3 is TGTGCCAGCTCAACAGACCTTGGCAACTATGGCTACACCTTC.

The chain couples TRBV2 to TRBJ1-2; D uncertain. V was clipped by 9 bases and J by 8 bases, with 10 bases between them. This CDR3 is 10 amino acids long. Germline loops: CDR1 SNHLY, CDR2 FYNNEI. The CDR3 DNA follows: TGTGCCAGATTCTCCTCGGGCTACACCTTC. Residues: CARFSSGYTF. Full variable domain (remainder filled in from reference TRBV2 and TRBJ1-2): EPEVTQTPSHQVTQMGQEVILRCVPISNHLYFYWYRQILGQKVEFLVSFYNNEISEKSEIFDDQFSVERPDGSNFTLKIRSTKLEDSAMYFCARFSSGYTFGSGTRLTVV.

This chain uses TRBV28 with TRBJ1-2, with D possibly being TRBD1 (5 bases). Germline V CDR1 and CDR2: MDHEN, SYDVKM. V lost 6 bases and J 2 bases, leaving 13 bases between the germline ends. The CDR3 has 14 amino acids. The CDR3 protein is CASSYSQENYGYTF. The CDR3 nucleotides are TGTGCCAGCAGCTACTCACAGGAGAACTATGGCTACACCTTC.

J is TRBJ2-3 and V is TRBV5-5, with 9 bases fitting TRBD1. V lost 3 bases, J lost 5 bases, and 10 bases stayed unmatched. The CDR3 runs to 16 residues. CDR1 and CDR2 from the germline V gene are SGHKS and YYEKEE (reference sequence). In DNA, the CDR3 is TGTGCCAGCAGCTATACCGGGACAGGGAGGAGAGATACGCAGTATTTT. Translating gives CASSYTGTGRRDTQYF.

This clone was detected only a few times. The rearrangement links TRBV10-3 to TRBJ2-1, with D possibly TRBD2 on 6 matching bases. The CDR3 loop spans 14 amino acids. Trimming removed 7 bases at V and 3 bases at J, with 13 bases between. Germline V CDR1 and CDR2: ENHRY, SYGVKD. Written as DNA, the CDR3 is TGTGCCATCACCGAGGGGACTGACTACAATGAGCAGTTCTTC. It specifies CAITEGTDYNEQFF.

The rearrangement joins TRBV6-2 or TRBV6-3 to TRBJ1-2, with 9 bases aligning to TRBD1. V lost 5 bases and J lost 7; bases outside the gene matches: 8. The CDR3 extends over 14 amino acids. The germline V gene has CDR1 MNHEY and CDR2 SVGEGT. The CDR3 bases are TGTGCCAGCAGTACCGGGACAGGGTTCTCTGGCTACACCTTC. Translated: CASSTGTGFSGYTF.

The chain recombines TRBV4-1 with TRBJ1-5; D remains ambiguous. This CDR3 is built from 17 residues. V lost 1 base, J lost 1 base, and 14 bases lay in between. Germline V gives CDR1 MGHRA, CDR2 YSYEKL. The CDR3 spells CASSQVSPSGSNQPQHF. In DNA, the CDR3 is TGCGCCAGCAGCCAAGTCTCCCCTTCGGGGAGCAATCAGCCCCAGCATTTT.

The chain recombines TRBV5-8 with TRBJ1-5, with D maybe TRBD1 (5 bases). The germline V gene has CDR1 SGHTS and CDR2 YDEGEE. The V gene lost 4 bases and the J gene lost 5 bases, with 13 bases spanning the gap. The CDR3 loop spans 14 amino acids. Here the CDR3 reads CASSPDLGDQPQHF. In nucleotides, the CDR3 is TGTGCCAGCAGCCCGGACTTAGGGGATCAGCCCCAGCATTTT.

The CDR3 region is CASSSQEGIYGYTF. Here the CDR3 DNA reads TGTGCCAGCAGTTCTCAGGAGGGGATCTATGGCTACACCTTC. J is TRBJ1-2 and V is TRBV27; TRBD1 is a possible D gene (5 bases). V was trimmed by 4 bases and J by 4 bases, leaving 13 bases between them. Germline loops: CDR1 MNHEY, CDR2 SMNVEV (reference sequence). This CDR3 has 14 amino acids.

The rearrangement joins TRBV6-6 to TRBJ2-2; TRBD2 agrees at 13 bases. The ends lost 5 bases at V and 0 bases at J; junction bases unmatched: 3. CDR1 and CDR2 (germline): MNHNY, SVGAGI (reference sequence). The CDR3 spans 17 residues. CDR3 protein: CASSPTSGGTNTGELFF. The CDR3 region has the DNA TGTGCCAGCAGTCCGACTAGCGGGGGGACGAACACCGGGGAGCTGTTTTTT.